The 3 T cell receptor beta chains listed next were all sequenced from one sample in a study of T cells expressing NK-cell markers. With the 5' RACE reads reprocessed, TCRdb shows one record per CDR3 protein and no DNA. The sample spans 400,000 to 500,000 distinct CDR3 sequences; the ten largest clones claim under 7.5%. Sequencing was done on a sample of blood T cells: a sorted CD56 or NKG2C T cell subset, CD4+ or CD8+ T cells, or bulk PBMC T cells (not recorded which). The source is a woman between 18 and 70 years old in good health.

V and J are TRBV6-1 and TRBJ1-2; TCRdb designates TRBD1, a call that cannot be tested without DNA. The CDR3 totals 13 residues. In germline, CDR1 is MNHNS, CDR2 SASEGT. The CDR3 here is CATTTGGANGYTF.

CDR3 residues: CASSPTQGTKLFF. The V gene is TRBV7-9, the J gene TRBJ1-4; without DNA, the TCRdb call of TRBD1 cannot be checked. The CDR3 is made up of 13 amino acids. In germline, CDR1 is SEHNR, CDR2 FQNEAQ (reference sequence).

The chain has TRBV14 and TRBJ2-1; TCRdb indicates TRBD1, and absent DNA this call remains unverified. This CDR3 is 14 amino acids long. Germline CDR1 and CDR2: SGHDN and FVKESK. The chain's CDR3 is CASSPQWGKSEQFF.